The TCR beta chain under discussion was sequenced for a study of cytomegalovirus exposure and HLA in healthy donors. This clone was recorded a few times. The PCR was carried out with 60 Vbeta primers and 13 Jbeta primers. Generated by immunoSEQ multiplex PCR, the TCRdb table keeps only in-frame clones and is missing some. The table records around 110,000 clones, roughly 9% of them present only once. Sequenced material: PBMCs. This receptor was taken from a man aged 25-40 years in good health and CMV-seronegative.

The DNA of the CDR3 is TGTGCTAGTGGTTTGTTCCCGGGGGGACCAAGGTCCTATGGCTACACCTTC. Residues: CASGLFPGGPRSYGYTF. V is TRBV12-5 and J is TRBJ1-2, with D possibly TRBD1 on 5 matching bases. CDR1 and CDR2 (germline): LGHNT, FRNRAP. This CDR3 comprises 17 residues. V dropped 2 bases and J dropped 4 bases, with 20 bases sitting between them.